Below are 24 T cell receptor beta chains sequenced from a single sample in a study of blood T cell repertoires in COVID-19. Sequencing used immunoSEQ multiplex PCR; TCRdb keeps in-frame clones, though not all of them. This sample carries 150,000 to 200,000 clones, 80% to 90% of them seen once, and the ten largest clones take around 2.5%. Sequenced input: peripheral blood. The receptors stem from a man aged 35 to 55 with active or convalescent COVID-19.

The chain links TRBV11-3 to TRBJ1-4; no firm D call. The CDR3 covers 17 residues. Trimming stripped 2 bases from V and 8 bases from J, with 21 bases between. CDR1 is SGHNT and CDR2 is YENEEA in the germline V gene. The CDR3 nucleotides are TGTGCCAGCAGCTTAAGAGCGAGGGTGCCTTTCAAGGAAAAACTGTTTTTT. It is translated as CASSLRARVPFKEKLFF.

This chain joins TRBV11-1 and TRBJ1-2, with D perhaps matching TRBD1 (5 bases). This CDR3 has 13 residues. V lost 4 bases to trimming and J lost 5 bases, with 11 bases between them. CDR1 and CDR2 (germline): SGHAT, FQDESV (reference sequence). The CDR3 coding sequence is TGTGCCAGCAGCTACTCCGGGACTTATGGCTACACCTTC. As protein: CASSYSGTYGYTF.

The chain is built from TRBV28 and TRBJ1-2; D is unresolved. The CDR3 spans 13 residues. Germline V gene sequence: CDR1 MDHEN, CDR2 SYDVKM. V was trimmed by 6 bases and J by 7 bases, leaving 15 bases between them. In DNA, the CDR3 is TGTGCCAGCAGGACGAGGAGGGATGGTGGCTACACCTTC. It encodes CASRTRRDGGYTF.

The rearrangement joins TRBV5-1 to TRBJ1-2; the D gene is possibly TRBD1 (5 bases). The CDR3 is made up of 14 amino acids. Trimming took off 1 base at V and 8 bases at J, with 15 bases between the two ends. Germline loops: CDR1 SGHRS, CDR2 YFSETQ. CDR3 region: CASSLSGDSLGYTF. For the CDR3, the DNA is TGCGCCAGCAGCTTGTCGGGGGACTCCCTAGGCTACACCTTC.

This clone has a single count. The gene calls are TRBV7-6 and TRBJ2-3, with 7 bases matching TRBD1. Germline values: CDR1 SGHVS, CDR2 FNYEAQ. The CDR3 totals 18 residues. With V trimmed by 1 base and J by 2 bases, 12 bases remained unmatched. This CDR3 is CASSLVGDSEENTDTQYF. Written as DNA, the CDR3 is TGTGCCAGCAGCTTAGTTGGGGACAGCGAGGAGAACACAGATACGCAGTATTTT.

This clone has a single count. Distinct nucleotide sequences in the sample also encode this CDR3. The rearrangement links TRBV27 to TRBJ2-7; TRBD1 is a possible D gene (6 bases). The CDR3 runs to 13 residues. V gave up 5 bases and J gave up 2 bases, with 10 bases separating them. Per germline, CDR1 MNHEY and CDR2 SMNVEV (reference sequence). CDR3 in amino acids: CASSPTGTYEQYF. The CDR3 DNA reads TGTGCCAGCAGTCCGACAGGCACCTACGAGCAGTACTTC.

This clone was recorded only once. V gene TRBV30 combines with J gene TRBJ1-2; D is perhaps TRBD1 (6 bases). This CDR3 has 16 residues. Looked up from germline, CDR1 is GTSNPN and CDR2 is SVGIG (reference sequence). The germline V and J ends were trimmed by 0 bases and 8 bases, with 22 bases remaining between them. The CDR3 nucleotides are TGTGCCTGGAGTGTGCTGGACAGCAGGGCGGTTGAGGGCTACACCTTC. This encodes CAWSVLDSRAVEGYTF.

In this sample, this clone turned up many times. The rearrangement links TRBV19 to TRBJ1-3; D is uncertain. The V and J ends lost 3 bases and 2 bases respectively, with 11 bases between them. CDR3 length equals 15 residues. Germline V CDR1 and CDR2: LNHDA, SQIVND (reference sequence). CDR3 residues: CASSIPEGTGNTIYF. The CDR3, as DNA: TGTGCCAGTAGTATCCCGGAGGGTACTGGAAACACCATATATTTT. Together with reference TRBV19 and TRBJ1-3, the CDR3 gives the full variable domain: DGGITQSPKYLFRKEGQNVTLSCEQNLNHDAMYWYRQDPGQGLRLIYYSQIVNDFQKGDIAEGYSVSREKKESFPLTVTSAQKNPTAFYLCASSIPEGTGNTIYFGEGSWLTVV.

In nucleotides, the CDR3 is TGTGCCAGTAAGAATAGCGGCACAGATACGCAGTATTTT. Translated: CASKNSGTDTQYF. This chain joins TRBV19 and TRBJ2-3, with D possibly TRBD2 on 5 matching bases. Trimming shortened V by 7 bases and J by 1 base, and 9 bases separated the two germline ends. The CDR3 is made up of 13 amino acids. From germline, CDR1 is LNHDA and CDR2 SQIVND (reference sequence).

V usage is TRBV28 and J usage is TRBJ2-5; D possibly corresponds to TRBD2 (6 bases). V lost 8 bases, J lost 5 bases, and 9 bases lay in between. CDR1 and CDR2 from the germline V gene are MDHEN and SYDVKM. The CDR3 totals 11 residues. In DNA form, the CDR3 reads TGTGCCAGCGGGACTCCGGAGACCCAGTACTTC. This codes for CASGTPETQYF.

The chain combines TRBV10-3 with TRBJ2-2; no clear D gene. Germline-derived CDR1 and CDR2 are ENHRY and SYGVKD. Between the trimmed V and J ends, which lost 2 bases and 5 bases, there was a span of 6 bases. This CDR3 has 13 residues. CDR3 amino acids: CAISETRTGELFF. The DNA of the CDR3 is TGTGCCATCAGTGAGACGAGGACCGGGGAGCTGTTTTTT.

The chain combines TRBV10-3 with TRBJ2-1; tentatively, D is TRBD2 (6 bases). V lost 7 bases and J 9 bases, leaving 19 bases between the germline ends. From germline, CDR1 is ENHRY and CDR2 SYGVKD. This CDR3 region has 14 residues. DNA of the CDR3: TGTGCCATCATGAGTCCTAGCGCCCTAGGTGAGCAGTTCTTC. It is translated as CAIMSPSALGEQFF.

V usage is TRBV6-1 and J usage is TRBJ1-1, with D perhaps TRBD1 (5 bases). The CDR3 is made up of 13 amino acids. Germline values: CDR1 MNHNS, CDR2 SASEGT. Between the trimmed V and J ends, which lost 8 bases and 6 bases, there was a span of 16 bases. As DNA, the CDR3 is TGTGCCAGCGCAAACGGTAGGGGATCTGAAGCTTTCTTT. Its protein is CASANGRGSEAFF.

The V and J genes are TRBV19 and TRBJ1-2; the match to TRBD1 covers 9 bases. Germline values: CDR1 LNHDA, CDR2 SQIVND (reference sequence). With V trimmed by 5 bases and J by 2 bases, 3 bases remained unmatched. The CDR3 length is 14 residues. CDR3 nucleotide sequence: TGTGCCAGTAGTCCACAGGGGGCAAACTATGGCTACACCTTC. Amino acids: CASSPQGANYGYTF.

The CDR3 spells CASSLGLVGELFF. In nucleotides, the CDR3 is TGTGCCAGCAGCTTAGGCCTTGTCGGGGAGCTGTTTTTT. The V gene is TRBV13, the J gene TRBJ2-2; D is unclear. V lost 0 bases and J 7 bases, leaving 6 bases between the germline ends. This CDR3 comprises 13 residues. CDR1 and CDR2 (germline): PRHDT, FYEKMQ (reference sequence).

This chain uses TRBV4-1 with TRBJ2-6; D is perhaps TRBD1 (6 bases). CDR1 and CDR2 from the germline V gene are MGHRA and YSYEKL. Trimming took 5 bases from V and 0 from J, leaving 23 bases between them. The CDR3 consists of 20 residues. The CDR3 protein is CASSNLQGRSADSGANVLTF. The CDR3, as DNA: TGCGCCAGCAGCAACCTACAGGGTAGGTCAGCGGACTCTGGGGCCAACGTCCTGACTTTC.

V and J are TRBV30 and TRBJ1-5, with TRBD1 matching over 7 bases. CDR1 is GTSNPN and CDR2 is SVGIG in the germline V gene (reference sequence). This CDR3 has 14 residues. V gave up 2 bases and J gave up 1 base; unmatched junction bases: 2. CDR3 region: CAWSPGQSNQPQHF. CDR3 sequence (DNA): TGTGCCTGGAGTCCGGGACAGAGCAATCAGCCCCAGCATTTT.

J is TRBJ2-2 and V is TRBV9, with D perhaps matching TRBD2 (5 bases). Per the germline V gene, CDR1 is SGDLS and CDR2 is YYNGEE. V was clipped by 1 base and J by 3 bases, with 13 bases between them. The CDR3 contains 16 residues. CDR3 region: CASSVRGPLDTGELFF. The DNA of the CDR3 is TGTGCCAGCAGCGTACGAGGGCCCCTGGACACCGGGGAGCTGTTTTTT.

This chain connects TRBV21-1 to TRBJ1-5; the table's D call, TRBD1, was not checked against the DNA. TRBV21-1 is a documented pseudogene. The CDR3 covers 15 residues. DNA of the CDR3: TGTGCCAGCAGCAAAGCCGACAGGGTGAGTCAGCCCCAGCATTTT. Encoded protein: CASSKADRVSQPQHF.

This rearrangement joins TRBV5-1 to TRBJ1-4, with 8 bases fitting TRBD1. This CDR3 spans 14 amino acids. Germline V gene lookup returns CDR1 SGHRS and CDR2 YFSETQ. Trimming took 3 bases from V and 8 from J; bases not matched to a gene: 6. The chain's CDR3 is CASSSGQGEEKLFF. Here the CDR3 DNA reads TGCGCCAGCAGCTCAGGACAGGGTGAGGAAAAACTGTTTTTT.

This sequence joins TRBV6-5 and TRBJ1-5; D is ambiguous. The CDR3 consists of 15 residues. The V end was cut by 6 bases, the J end by 1 base, with 13 bases between. Germline V lookup: CDR1 MNHEY, CDR2 SVGAGI. The chain's CDR3 is CASRSLAGSNQPQHF. CDR3 DNA: TGTGCCAGCAGGTCTTTAGCCGGCAGCAATCAGCCCCAGCATTTT.

The rearrangement joins TRBV7-3 to TRBJ1-2, with 7 bases matching TRBD1. The V gene's germline CDR1 is SGHTA and CDR2 FQGTGA. The CDR3 is made up of 13 amino acids. Germline trimming cut 5 bases from V and 2 bases from J; bases unmatched to any gene: 2. CDR3: CASSPGQNYGYTF. The DNA for the CDR3 is TGTGCCAGCAGCCCGGGACAGAACTATGGCTACACCTTC.

This sequence joins TRBV24-1 and TRBJ1-2; TRBD1 agrees at 12 bases. The CDR3 has 17 residues. Germline V gene data show CDR1 as KGHDR and CDR2 as SFDVKD. V gave up 2 bases and J gave up 5 bases; unmatched junction bases: 8. The CDR3: CATSDSGTGGTLYGYTF. CDR3 in DNA: TGTGCCACCAGTGATTCCGGGACAGGGGGCACTTTATATGGCTACACCTTC.

The rearrangement uses TRBV7-2 and TRBJ1-2, with 7 bases matching TRBD1. This CDR3 has 13 amino acids. Germline CDR1 reads SGHTA; CDR2 reads FQGNSA. Trimming removed 6 bases from V and 5 bases from J; junction bases left unmatched: 6. The CDR3 DNA reads as TGTGCCAGCAGTCCTGGACAGGTATATGGCTACACCTTC. Its protein is CASSPGQVYGYTF.